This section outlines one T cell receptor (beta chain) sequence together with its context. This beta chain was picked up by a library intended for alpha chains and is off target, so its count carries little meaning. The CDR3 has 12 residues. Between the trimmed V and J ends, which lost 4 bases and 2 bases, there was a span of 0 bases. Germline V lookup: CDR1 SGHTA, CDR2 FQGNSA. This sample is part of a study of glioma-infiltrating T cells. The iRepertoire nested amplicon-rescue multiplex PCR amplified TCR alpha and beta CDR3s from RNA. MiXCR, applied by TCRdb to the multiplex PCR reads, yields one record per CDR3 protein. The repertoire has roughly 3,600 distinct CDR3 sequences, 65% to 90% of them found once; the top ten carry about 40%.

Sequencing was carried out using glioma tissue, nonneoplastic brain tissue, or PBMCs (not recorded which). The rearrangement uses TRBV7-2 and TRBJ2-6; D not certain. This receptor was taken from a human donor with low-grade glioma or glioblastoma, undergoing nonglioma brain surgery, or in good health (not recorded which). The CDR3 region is CASSSGANVLTF. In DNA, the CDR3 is TGTGCCAGCAGCTCTGGGGCCAACGTCCTGACTTTC.